This T cell receptor beta chain was captured by sequencing in a study of T cell responses to AZD1222 COVID-19 vaccine. A word on this clone: The antigen remains undetermined.

This table comes from immunoSEQ multiplex PCR, and its TCRdb copy is limited to in-frame clones, with some not included. This sample has 95,000 to 150,000 clones; approximately 86% occur once, and the top ten carry 2.5% to 3.5%. The study's findings and limits: Unmutated regions of variants are reportedly targeted by nearly half of spike-specific TCRs. The sample set comprised mostly white British donors with more females, and clonal diversity was possibly underestimated.

Pooled samples include second doses given at about 4 or 12 weeks. The material was peripheral blood, obtained 28 days after the second AZD1222 dose. The clonotype originates from an adult who received the AZD1222 COVID-19 vaccine.

DNA of the CDR3: TGTGCCTGGAACCGACAGGGGGGAAGCAATCAGCCCCAGCATTTT. Residues: CAWNRQGGSNQPQHF. J is TRBJ1-5 and V is TRBV30; 9 bases are shared with TRBD1. Trimming took 4 bases from V and 1 from J; bases not matched to a gene: 5. The germline V gene has CDR1 GTSNPN and CDR2 SVGIG (reference sequence). There are 15 residues in the CDR3.